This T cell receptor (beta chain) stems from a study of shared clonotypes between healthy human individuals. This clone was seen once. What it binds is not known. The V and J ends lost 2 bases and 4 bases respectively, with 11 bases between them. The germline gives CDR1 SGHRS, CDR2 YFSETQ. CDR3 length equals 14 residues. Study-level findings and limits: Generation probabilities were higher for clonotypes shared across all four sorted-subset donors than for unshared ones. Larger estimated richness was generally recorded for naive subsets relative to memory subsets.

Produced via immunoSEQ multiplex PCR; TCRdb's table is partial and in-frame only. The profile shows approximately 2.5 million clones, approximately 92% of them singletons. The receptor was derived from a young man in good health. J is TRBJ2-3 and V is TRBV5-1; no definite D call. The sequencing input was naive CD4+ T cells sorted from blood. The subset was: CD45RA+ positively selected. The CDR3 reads CASSFEPPADTQYF. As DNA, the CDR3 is TGCGCCAGCAGCTTTGAACCCCCCGCAGATACGCAGTATTTT. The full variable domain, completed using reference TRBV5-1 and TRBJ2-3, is KAGVTQTPRYLIKTRGQQVTLSCSPISGHRSVSWYQQTPGQGLQFLFEYFSETQRNKGNFPGRFSGRQFSNSRSEMNVSTLELGDSALYLCASSFEPPADTQYFGPGTRLTVL.